This TCR beta chain was sequenced in a study of human T cells and chemical hapten exposure. General study results and limits: Expanded TCRs were compared with controls, and the expanded TCRs formed significantly more large CDR3 similarity clusters. Unchanged with DPC sensitization were TCRs above 1 in 1000 frequency.

This clonotype was observed a handful of times. Its antigen is still unknown. MiXCR, run by TCRdb on the RACE reads, gives a single entry per CDR3 protein. This sample has more than 250,000 distinct CDR3 sequences; about 8.6% occur once, and the top ten carry 2% to 3%. The germline V gene encodes CDR1 KGHDR and CDR2 SFDVKD. The CDR3 is 13 amino acids. With 3 bases removed from V and 9 bases from J, the gap between germline ends came to 13 bases. Noted time point: pre-sensitization, week 0. Treatment denoted: therapeutic diphenylcyclopropenone sensitization with weekly scalp DPC. Whole blood that had not been fractionated was the source of extracted total RNA.

The receptor was isolated from a woman in her 40s with alopecia areata. Some clones in this sample may be carry-over from other donors' samples. The sample in question was whole blood, obtained in connection with sensitization to the hapten diphenylcyclopropenone (DPC). The genes are TRBV24-1 and TRBJ1-1; possibly TRBD1 for D (5 bases). The CDR3 here is CATSDMQGGKAFF. As DNA, the CDR3 is TGTGCCACCAGTGATATGCAGGGTGGGAAAGCTTTCTTT.